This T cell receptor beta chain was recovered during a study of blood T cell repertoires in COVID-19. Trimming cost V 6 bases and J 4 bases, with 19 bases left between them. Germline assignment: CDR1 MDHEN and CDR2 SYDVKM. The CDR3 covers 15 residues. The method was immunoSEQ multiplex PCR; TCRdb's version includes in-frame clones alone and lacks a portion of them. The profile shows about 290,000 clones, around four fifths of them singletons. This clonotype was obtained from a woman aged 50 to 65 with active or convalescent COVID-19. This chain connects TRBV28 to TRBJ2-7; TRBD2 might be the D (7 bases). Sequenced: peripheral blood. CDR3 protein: CASSPRGGGTYEQYF. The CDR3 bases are TGTGCCAGCAGCCCCCGAGGGGGGGGGACTTACGAGCAGTACTTC. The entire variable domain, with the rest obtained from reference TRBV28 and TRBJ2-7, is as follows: DVKVTQSSRYLVKRTGEKVFLECVQDMDHENMFWYRQDPGLGLRLIYFSYDVKMKEKGDIPEGYSVSREKKERFSLILESASTNQTSMYLCASSPRGGGTYEQYFGPGTRLTVT.